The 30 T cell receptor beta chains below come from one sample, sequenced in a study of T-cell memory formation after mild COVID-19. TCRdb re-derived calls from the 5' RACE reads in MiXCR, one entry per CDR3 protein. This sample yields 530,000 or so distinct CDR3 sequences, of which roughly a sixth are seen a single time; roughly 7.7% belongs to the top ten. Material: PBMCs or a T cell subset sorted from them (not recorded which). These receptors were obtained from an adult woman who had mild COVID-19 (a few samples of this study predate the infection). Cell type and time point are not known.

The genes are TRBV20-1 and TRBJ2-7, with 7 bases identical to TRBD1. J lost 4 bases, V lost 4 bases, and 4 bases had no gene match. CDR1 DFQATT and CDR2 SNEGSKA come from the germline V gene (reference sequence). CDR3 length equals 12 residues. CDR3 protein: CSAITGAYEQYF. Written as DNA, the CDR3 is TGCAGTGCTATAACAGGGGCTTACGAGCAGTACTTC.

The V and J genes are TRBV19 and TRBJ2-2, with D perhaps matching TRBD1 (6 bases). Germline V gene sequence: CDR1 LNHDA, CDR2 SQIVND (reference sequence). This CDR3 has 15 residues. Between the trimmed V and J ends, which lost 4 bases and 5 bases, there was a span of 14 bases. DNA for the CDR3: TGTGCCAGTAGTACGCGGACAGAGGGGACCGGGGAGCTGTTTTTT. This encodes CASSTRTEGTGELFF.

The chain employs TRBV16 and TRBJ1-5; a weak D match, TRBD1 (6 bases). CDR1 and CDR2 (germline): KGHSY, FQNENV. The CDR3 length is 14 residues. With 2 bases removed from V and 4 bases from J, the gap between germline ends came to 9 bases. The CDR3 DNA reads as TGTGCCAGCAGCCAAATTAGGGGGAATCAGCCCCAGCATTTT. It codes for CASSQIRGNQPQHF. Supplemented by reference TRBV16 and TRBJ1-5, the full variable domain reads GEEVAQTPKHLVRGEGQKAKLYCAPIKGHSYVFWYQQVLKNEFKFLISFQNENVFDETGMPKERFSAKCLPNSPCSLEIQATKLEDSAVYFCASSQIRGNQPQHFGDGTRLSIL.

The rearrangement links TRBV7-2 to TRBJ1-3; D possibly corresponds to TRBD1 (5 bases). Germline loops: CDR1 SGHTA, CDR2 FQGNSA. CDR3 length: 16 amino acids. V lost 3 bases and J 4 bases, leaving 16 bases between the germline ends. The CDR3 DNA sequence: TGTGCCAGCAGCTTTCAAGCAGGGTTGGCAGGAAACACCATATATTTT. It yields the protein CASSFQAGLAGNTIYF. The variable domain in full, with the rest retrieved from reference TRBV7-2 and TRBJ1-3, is GAGVSQSPSNKVTEKGKDVELRCDPISGHTALYWYRQSLGQGLEFLIYFQGNSAPDKSGLPSDRFSAERTGGSVSTLTIQRTQQEDSAVYLCASSFQAGLAGNTIYFGEGSWLTVV.

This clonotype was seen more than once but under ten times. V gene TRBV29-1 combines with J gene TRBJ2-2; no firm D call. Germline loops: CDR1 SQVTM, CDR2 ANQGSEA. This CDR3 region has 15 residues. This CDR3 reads CSAFGWQSNTGELFF. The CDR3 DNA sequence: TGCAGTGCCTTCGGATGGCAATCGAACACCGGGGAGCTGTTTTTT.

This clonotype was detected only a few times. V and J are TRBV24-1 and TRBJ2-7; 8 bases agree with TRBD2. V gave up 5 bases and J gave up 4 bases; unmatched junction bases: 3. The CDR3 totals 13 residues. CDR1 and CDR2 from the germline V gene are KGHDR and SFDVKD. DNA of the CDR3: TGTGCCACCAGTGTCCTAGCGGGTTACGAGCAGTACTTC. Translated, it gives CATSVLAGYEQYF.

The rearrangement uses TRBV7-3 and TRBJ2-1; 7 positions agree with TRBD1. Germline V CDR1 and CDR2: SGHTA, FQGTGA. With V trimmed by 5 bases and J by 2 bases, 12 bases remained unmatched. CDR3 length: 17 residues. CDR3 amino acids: CASSPRQGKATYNEQFF. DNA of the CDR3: TGTGCCAGCAGCCCCCGACAGGGAAAGGCAACCTACAATGAGCAGTTCTTC.

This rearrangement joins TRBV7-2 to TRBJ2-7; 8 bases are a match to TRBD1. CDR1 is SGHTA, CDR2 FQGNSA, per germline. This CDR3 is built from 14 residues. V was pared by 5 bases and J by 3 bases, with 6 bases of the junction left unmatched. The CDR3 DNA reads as TGTGCCAGCAGCACCGGACAGGGAATCTACGAGCAGTACTTC. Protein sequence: CASSTGQGIYEQYF.

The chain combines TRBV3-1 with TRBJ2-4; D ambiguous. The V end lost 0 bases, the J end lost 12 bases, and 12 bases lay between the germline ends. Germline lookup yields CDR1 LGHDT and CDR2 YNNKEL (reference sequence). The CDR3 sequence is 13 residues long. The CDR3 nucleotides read TGTGCCAGCAGCCAAGAGTTGACTGGCACTCAGTACTTC. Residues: CASSQELTGTQYF. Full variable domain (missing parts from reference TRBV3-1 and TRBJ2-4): DTAVSQTPKYLVTQMGNDKSIKCEQNLGHDTMYWYKQDSKKFLKIMFSYNNKELIINETVPNRFSPKSPDKAHLNLHINSLELGDSAVYFCASSQELTGTQYFGAGTRLSVL.

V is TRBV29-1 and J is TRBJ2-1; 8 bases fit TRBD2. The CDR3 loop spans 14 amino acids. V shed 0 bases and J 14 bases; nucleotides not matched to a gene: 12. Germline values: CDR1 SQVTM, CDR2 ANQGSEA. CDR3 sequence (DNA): TGCAGCGTTGAAGATCTCGGACGGAGCGGGAGCGAGTTCTTC. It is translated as CSVEDLGRSGSEFF.

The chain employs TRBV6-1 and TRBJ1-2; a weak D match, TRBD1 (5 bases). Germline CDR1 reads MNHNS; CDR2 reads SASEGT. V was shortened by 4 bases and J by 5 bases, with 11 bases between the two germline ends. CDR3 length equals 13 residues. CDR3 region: CASSVLGAYGYTF. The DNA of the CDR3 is TGTGCCAGCAGTGTATTAGGGGCTTATGGCTACACCTTC.

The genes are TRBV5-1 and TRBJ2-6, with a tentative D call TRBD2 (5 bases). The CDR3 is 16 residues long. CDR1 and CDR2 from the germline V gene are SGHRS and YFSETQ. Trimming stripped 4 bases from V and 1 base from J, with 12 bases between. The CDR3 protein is CASSPRPGSGANVLTF. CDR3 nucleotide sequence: TGCGCCAGCAGCCCCCGACCGGGATCTGGGGCCAACGTCCTGACTTTC.

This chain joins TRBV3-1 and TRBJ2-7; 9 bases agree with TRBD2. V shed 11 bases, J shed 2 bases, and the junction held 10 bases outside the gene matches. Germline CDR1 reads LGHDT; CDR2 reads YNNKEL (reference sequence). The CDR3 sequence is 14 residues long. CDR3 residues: CASSTSGSTYEQYF. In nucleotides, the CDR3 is TGTGCCTCGTCAACTAGCGGGTCTACCTACGAGCAGTACTTC.

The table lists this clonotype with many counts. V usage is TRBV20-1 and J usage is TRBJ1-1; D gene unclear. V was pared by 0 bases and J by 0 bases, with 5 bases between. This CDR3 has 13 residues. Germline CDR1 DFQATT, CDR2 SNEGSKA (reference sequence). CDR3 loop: CSARDRMNTEAFF. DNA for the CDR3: TGCAGTGCTAGAGATCGTATGAACACTGAAGCTTTCTTT.

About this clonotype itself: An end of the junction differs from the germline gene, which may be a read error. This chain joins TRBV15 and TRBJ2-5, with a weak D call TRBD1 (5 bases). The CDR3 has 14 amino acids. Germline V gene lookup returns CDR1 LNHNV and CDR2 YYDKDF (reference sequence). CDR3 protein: CATSRDRPGETQYF. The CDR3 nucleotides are TGTGCCACCAGCCGAGACAGACCGGGAGAGACCCAGTACTTC. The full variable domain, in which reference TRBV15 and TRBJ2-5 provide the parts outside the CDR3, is DAMVIQNPRYQVTQFGKPVTLSCSQTLNHNVMYWYQQKSSQAPKLLFHYYDKDFNNEADTPDNFQSRRPNTSFCFLDIRSPGLGDTAMYLCATSRDRPGETQYFGPGTRLLVL.

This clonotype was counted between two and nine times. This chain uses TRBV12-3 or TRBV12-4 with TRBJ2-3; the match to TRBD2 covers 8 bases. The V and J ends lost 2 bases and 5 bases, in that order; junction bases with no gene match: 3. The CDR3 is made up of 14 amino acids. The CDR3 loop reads CASSLLLAGDTQYF. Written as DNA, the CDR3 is TGTGCCAGCAGTTTACTTCTAGCGGGAGATACGCAGTATTTT.

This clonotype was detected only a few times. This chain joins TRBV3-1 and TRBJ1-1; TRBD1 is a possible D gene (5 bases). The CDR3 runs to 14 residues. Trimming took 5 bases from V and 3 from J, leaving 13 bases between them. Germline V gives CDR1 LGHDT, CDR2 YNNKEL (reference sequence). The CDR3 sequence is CASSNRDVYTEAFF. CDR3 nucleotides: TGTGCCAGCAGCAACCGGGACGTATACACTGAAGCTTTCTTT.

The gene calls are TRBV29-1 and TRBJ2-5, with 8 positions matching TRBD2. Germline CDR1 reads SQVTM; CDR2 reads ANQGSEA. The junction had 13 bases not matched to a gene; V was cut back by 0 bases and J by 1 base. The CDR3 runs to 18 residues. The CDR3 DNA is TGCAGCGTTGAAGACTTCGCCATAGCGGGGTCCTCCCAAGAGACCCAGTACTTC. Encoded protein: CSVEDFAIAGSSQETQYF.

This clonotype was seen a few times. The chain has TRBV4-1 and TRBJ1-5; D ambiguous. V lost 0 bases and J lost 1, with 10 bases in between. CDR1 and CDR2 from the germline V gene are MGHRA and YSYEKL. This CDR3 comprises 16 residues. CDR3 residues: CASSQDRRRSNQPQHF. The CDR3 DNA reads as TGCGCCAGCAGCCAAGATCGAAGGCGGAGCAATCAGCCCCAGCATTTT.

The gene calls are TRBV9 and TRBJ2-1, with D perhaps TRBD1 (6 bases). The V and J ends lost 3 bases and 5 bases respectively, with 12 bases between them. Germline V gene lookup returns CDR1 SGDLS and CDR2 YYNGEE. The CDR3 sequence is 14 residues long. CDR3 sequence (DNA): TGTGCCAGCAGCGCCGGACAGCGAGACAATGAGCAGTTCTTC. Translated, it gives CASSAGQRDNEQFF.

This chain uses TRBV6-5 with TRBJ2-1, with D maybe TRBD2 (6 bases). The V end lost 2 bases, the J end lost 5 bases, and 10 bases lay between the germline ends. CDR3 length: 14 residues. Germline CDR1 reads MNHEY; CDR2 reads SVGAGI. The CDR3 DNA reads TGTGCCAGCAGTTACCTGGCGGGGAACAATGAGCAGTTCTTC. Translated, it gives CASSYLAGNNEQFF.

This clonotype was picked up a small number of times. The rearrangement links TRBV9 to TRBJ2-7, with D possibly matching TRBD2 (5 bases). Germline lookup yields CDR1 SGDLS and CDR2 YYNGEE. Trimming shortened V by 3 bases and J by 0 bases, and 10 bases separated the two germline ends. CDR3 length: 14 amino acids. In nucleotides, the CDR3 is TGTGCCAGCAGCGGGCGCGGGCCCTCCTACGAGCAGTACTTC. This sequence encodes CASSGRGPSYEQYF.

For the CDR3, the DNA is TGTGCCAGCAGCTTAGTCGGTCCGGGGGGCCCGAGCTCCTATAATTCACCCCTCCACTTT. This sequence encodes CASSLVGPGGPSSYNSPLHF. The chain recombines TRBV7-2 with TRBJ1-6; a possible D gene is TRBD1 (6 bases). The germline CDR1 and CDR2 sequences are SGHTA and FQGNSA. The CDR3 has 20 residues. Trimming cost V 1 base and J 0 bases, with 19 bases left between them.

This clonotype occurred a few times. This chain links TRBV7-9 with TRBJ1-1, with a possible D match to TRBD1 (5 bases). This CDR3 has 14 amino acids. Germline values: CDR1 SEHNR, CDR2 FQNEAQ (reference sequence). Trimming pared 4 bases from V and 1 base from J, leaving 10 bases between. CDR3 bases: TGTGCCAGCAGCTCCCAGGGTTCGAACACTGAAGCTTTCTTT. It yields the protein CASSSQGSNTEAFF.

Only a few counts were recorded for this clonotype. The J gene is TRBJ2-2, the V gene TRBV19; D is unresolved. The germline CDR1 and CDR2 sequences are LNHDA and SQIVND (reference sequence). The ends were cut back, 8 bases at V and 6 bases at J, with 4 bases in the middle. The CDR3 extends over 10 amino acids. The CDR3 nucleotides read TGTGCCAGTCTCTCCGGGGAGCTGTTTTTT. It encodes CASLSGELFF.

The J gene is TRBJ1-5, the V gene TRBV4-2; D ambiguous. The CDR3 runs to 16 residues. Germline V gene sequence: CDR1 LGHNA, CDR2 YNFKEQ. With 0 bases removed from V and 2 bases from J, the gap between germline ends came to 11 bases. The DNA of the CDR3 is TGTGCCAGCAGCCAAGATCAGCAGGTGGGCAATCAGCCCCAGCATTTT. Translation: CASSQDQQVGNQPQHF.

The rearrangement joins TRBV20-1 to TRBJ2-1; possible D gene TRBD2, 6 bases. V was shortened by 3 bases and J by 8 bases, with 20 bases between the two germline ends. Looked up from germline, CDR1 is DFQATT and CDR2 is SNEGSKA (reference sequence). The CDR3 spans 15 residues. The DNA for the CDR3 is TGCAGTGCTAGTATTCCGGGAGTCCTAAGGGATGAGCAGTTCTTC. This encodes CSASIPGVLRDEQFF.

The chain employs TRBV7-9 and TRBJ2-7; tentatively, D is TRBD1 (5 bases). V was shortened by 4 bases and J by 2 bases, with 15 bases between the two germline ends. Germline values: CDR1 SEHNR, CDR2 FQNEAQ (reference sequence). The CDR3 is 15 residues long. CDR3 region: CASSSTGRSAYEQYF. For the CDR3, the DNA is TGTGCCAGCAGCTCCACAGGTCGTTCTGCCTACGAGCAGTACTTC.

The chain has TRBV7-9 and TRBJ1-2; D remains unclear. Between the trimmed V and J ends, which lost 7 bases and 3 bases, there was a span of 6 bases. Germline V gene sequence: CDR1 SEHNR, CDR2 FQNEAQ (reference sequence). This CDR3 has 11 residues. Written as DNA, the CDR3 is TGTGCCAGCACCCGGGACTATGGCTACACCTTC. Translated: CASTRDYGYTF.

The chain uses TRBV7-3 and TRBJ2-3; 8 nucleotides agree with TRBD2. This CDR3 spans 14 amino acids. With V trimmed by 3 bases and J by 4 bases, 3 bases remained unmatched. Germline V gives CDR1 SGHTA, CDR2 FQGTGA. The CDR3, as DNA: TGTGCCAGCAGCTTTAGCGGGATGCCAGATACGCAGTATTTT. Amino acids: CASSFSGMPDTQYF.